This T cell receptor beta chain was captured in a study of blood T cell repertoires in COVID-19. The CDR3 contains 15 residues. Germline V gene data show CDR1 as SGHRS and CDR2 as YFSETQ. V lost 3 bases, J lost 3 bases, and 5 bases stayed unmatched. Assay used: immunoSEQ multiplex PCR; TCRdb lists only in-frame clones, some missing. This sample has 540,000 or so clones, with around nine tenths found just once. One Seattle source followed patients from active infection through their disease course. The source is a woman aged 50 to 65 with COVID-19, enrolled during active disease. The genes are TRBV5-1 and TRBJ2-5; 10 bases align to TRBD1. Sequencing used peripheral blood. The CDR3 sequence: CASSSSGTGEETQYF. The CDR3 DNA is TGCGCCAGCAGCTCCTCCGGGACAGGGGAAGAGACCCAGTACTTC. Complete variable domain (other parts from reference TRBV5-1 and TRBJ2-5): KAGVTQTPRYLIKTRGQQVTLSCSPISGHRSVSWYQQTPGQGLQFLFEYFSETQRNKGNFPGRFSGRQFSNSRSEMNVSTLELGDSALYLCASSSSGTGEETQYFGPGTRLLVL.